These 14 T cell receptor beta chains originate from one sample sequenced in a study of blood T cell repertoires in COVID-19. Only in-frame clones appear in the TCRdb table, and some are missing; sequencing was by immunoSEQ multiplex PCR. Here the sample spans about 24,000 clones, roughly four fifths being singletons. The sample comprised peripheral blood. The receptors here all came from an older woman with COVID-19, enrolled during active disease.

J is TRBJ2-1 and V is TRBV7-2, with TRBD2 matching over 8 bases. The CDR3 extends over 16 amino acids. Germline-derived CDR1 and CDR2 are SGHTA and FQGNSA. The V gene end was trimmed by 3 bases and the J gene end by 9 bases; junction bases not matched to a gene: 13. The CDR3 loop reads CASSFSGTRPVGEQFF. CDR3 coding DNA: TGTGCCAGCAGCTTCTCCGGGACTAGGCCTGTGGGTGAGCAGTTCTTC. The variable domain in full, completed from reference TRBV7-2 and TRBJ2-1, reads GAGVSQSPSNKVTEKGKDVELRCDPISGHTALYWYRQSLGQGLEFLIYFQGNSAPDKSGLPSDRFSAERTGGSVSTLTIQRTQQEDSAVYLCASSFSGTRPVGEQFFGPGTRLTVL.

The chain's CDR3 is CASSLSVRNEQFF. CDR3 in DNA: TGTGCCAGCAGCTTAAGTGTGCGCAATGAGCAGTTCTTC. The chain uses TRBV7-2 and TRBJ2-1; D not certain. Deletions cut 2 bases from V and 6 bases from J, with 8 bases between. This CDR3 has 13 residues. CDR1 is SGHTA, CDR2 FQGNSA, per germline.

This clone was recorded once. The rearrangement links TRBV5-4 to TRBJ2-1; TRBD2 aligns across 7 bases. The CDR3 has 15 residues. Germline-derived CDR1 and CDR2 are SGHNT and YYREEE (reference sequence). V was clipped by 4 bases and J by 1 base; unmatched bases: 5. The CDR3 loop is CASSRSGDSYNEQFF. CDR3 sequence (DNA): TGTGCCAGCAGCCGAAGCGGGGATTCCTACAATGAGCAGTTCTTC.

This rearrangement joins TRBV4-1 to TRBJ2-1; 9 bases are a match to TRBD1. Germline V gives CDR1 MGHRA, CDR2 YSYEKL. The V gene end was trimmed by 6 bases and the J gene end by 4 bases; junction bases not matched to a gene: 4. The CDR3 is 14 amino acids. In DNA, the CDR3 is TGCGCCAGCAGGGGGACAGGGATTTACAATGAGCAGTTCTTC. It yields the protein CASRGTGIYNEQFF.

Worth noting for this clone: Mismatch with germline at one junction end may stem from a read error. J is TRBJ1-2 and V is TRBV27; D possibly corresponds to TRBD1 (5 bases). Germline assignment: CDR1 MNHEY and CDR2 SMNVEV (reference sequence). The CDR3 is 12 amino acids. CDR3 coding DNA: TGTGCCAGCAGCCTACCTGGCGGGACGAAGGCCTTC. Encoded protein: CASSLPGGTKAF.

CDR3 loop: CASSSQSSGGAETQYF. The CDR3 nucleotides read TGTGCCAGCAGCTCCCAAAGTAGCGGGGGGGCGGAGACCCAGTACTTC. The rearrangement joins TRBV7-2 to TRBJ2-5; 11 nucleotides align to TRBD2. The CDR3 contains 16 residues. Trimming cost V 4 bases and J 5 bases; bases outside gene matches: 9. The germline V gene has CDR1 SGHTA and CDR2 FQGNSA. Variable domain in full (rest from reference TRBV7-2 and TRBJ2-5): GAGVSQSPSNKVTEKGKDVELRCDPISGHTALYWYRQSLGQGLEFLIYFQGNSAPDKSGLPSDRFSAERTGGSVSTLTIQRTQQEDSAVYLCASSSQSSGGAETQYFGPGTRLLVL.

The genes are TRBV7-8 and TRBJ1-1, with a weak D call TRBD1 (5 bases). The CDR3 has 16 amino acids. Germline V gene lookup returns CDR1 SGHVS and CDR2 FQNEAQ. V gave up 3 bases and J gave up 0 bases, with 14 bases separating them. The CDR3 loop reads CASSFGAAILNTEAFF. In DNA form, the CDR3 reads TGTGCCAGCAGCTTTGGGGCAGCGATCTTGAACACTGAAGCTTTCTTT.

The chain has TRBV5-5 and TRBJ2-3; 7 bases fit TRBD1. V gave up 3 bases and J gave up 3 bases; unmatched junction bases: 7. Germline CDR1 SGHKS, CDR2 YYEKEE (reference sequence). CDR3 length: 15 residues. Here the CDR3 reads CASSWGTATTDTQYF. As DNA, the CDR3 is TGTGCCAGCAGCTGGGGGACAGCGACGACAGATACGCAGTATTTT. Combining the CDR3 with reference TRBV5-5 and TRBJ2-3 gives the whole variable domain DAGVTQSPTHLIKTRGQQVTLRCSPISGHKSVSWYQQVLGQGPQFIFQYYEKEERGRGNFPDRFSARQFPNYSSELNVNALLLGDSALYLCASSWGTATTDTQYFGPGTRLTVL.

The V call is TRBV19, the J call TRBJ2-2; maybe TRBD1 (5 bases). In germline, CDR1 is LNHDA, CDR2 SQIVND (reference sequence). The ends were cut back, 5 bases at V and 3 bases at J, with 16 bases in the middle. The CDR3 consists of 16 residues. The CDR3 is CASSAAQGSHTGELFF. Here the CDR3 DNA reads TGTGCCAGTAGTGCCGCGCAGGGCTCGCACACCGGGGAGCTGTTTTTT.

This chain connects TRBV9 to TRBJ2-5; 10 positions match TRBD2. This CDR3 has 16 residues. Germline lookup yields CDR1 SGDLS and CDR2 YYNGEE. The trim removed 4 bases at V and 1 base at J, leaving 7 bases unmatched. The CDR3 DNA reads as TGTGCCAGCAGCCCCGGACTAGCGGTACTCCAAGAGACCCAGTACTTC. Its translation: CASSPGLAVLQETQYF.

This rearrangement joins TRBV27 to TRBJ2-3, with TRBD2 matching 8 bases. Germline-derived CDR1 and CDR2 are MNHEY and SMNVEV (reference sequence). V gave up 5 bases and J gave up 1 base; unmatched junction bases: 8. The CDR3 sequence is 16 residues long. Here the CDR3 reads CASSPITSGGTDTQYF. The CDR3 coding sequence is TGTGCCAGCAGTCCGATCACTAGCGGAGGCACAGATACGCAGTATTTT.

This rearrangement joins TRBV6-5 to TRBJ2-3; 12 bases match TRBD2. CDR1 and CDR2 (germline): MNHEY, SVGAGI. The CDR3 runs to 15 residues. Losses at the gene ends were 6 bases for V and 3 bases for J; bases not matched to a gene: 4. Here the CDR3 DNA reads TGTGCCAGCAGCGCTAGCGGGGGGGTAACAGATACGCAGTATTTT. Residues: CASSASGGVTDTQYF.

CDR3 nucleotide sequence: TGCAGCCTCCCGAGCGGGAGCGGGGAGACCCAGTACTTC. Its translation is CSLPSGSGETQYF. The chain is built from TRBV29-1 and TRBJ2-5; 8 nucleotides agree with TRBD2. This CDR3 has 13 residues. The J segment lost 5 bases and the V segment lost 8 bases, leaving 10 bases of the junction unmatched. Germline V lookup: CDR1 SQVTM, CDR2 ANQGSEA.

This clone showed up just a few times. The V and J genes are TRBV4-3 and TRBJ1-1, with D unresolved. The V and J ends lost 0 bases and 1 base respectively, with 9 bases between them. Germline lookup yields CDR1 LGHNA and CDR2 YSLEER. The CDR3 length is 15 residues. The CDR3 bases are TGCGCCAGCAGCCAAGAGTCTGGCAGGAACACTGAAGCTTTCTTT. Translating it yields CASSQESGRNTEAFF.